Each of the 22 T cell receptor beta chains below was sequenced from the same sample in a study of cytomegalovirus exposure and HLA in healthy donors (dated by TCRdb to 2016 to 2017). Library construction relied on the immunoSEQ multiplex PCR assay. For the multiplex PCR, a mixture combining 60 forward primers for TCR Vbeta segments and 13 reverse primers for TCR Jbeta segments was used. Entries here come from immuneACCESS through TCRdb and include only in-frame sequences with V and J called. Some clones fail to appear in such tables; in the studies checked, an unresolved V gene covers under half of the shortfall, and the cause of the remainder is unknown. This sample gives some 120,000 clones in total; about 79% of them show up just once. Just under 3% of the sample belongs to the ten largest clones. The sequenced sample consisted of PBMCs. Receptors were obtained from a woman under 30 in good health and CMV-seropositive.

The rearrangement joins TRBV5-1 to TRBJ2-5; possible D gene TRBD2, 6 bases. The J call may be mistaken, given a closer DNA end match to TRBJ2-7. Germline CDR1 reads SGHRS; CDR2 reads YFSETQ. The CDR3 is 16 residues long. CDR3 protein: CASSLSGSGGVYEQYF. CDR3 DNA: TGCGCCAGCAGCTTGTCGGGGAGCGGCGGGGTCTACGAGCAGTACTTC.

The chain has TRBV5-1 and TRBJ1-1; 7 bases fit TRBD1. Germline values: CDR1 SGHRS, CDR2 YFSETQ. The CDR3 extends over 14 amino acids. The junction had 5 bases not matched to a gene; V was cut back by 1 base and J by 5 bases. The CDR3 loop reads CASSLIGGGTEAFF. Here the CDR3 DNA reads TGCGCCAGCAGCTTGATAGGGGGCGGAACTGAAGCTTTCTTT.

The chain employs TRBV11-2 and TRBJ2-2; 9 bases line up with TRBD2. Germline-derived CDR1 and CDR2 are SGHAT and FQNNGV. V was clipped by 3 bases and J by 6 bases; unmatched bases: 8. This CDR3 contains 16 residues. The CDR3 DNA is TGTGCCAGCAGCTTCACCCCTATAGCGGGGGCCGGGGAGCTGTTTTTT. Protein sequence: CASSFTPIAGAGELFF.

The chain couples TRBV4-1 to TRBJ2-1; D unclear. Deletions cut 2 bases from V and 0 bases from J, with 8 bases between. The CDR3 has 15 amino acids. Germline CDR1 is MGHRA and CDR2 is YSYEKL. DNA of the CDR3: TGCGCCAGCAGCCAATTTCTAAGCTCCTACAATGAGCAGTTCTTC. Amino acids: CASSQFLSSYNEQFF.

The J gene is TRBJ2-5, the V gene TRBV6-6; D might be TRBD1 (5 bases). The J call is in doubt because the DNA end fits TRBJ2-7 better. The CDR3 runs 12 residues. CDR1 is MNHNY, CDR2 SVGAGI, per germline (reference sequence). CDR3 sequence (DNA): TGTGCCAGCAGCACACCGACAGACGAGCAGTACTTC. Translation: CASSTPTDEQYF.

This chain links TRBV19 with TRBJ2-3; maybe TRBD2 (6 bases). The V gene's germline CDR1 is LNHDA and CDR2 SQIVND (reference sequence). The CDR3 is 15 residues long. Trimming pared 6 bases from V and 2 bases from J, leaving 15 bases between. Here the CDR3 DNA reads TGTGCCAGTAGCCTGCGACTAGTCCTCACAGATACGCAGTATTTT. It encodes CASSLRLVLTDTQYF.

The rearrangement joins TRBV6-6 to TRBJ1-2; 9 bases are a match to TRBD1. The V segment lost 4 bases and the J segment 8 bases; nucleotides outside the gene matches: 8. Germline V gene data show CDR1 as MNHNY and CDR2 as SVGAGI (reference sequence). CDR3 length: 14 residues. The CDR3 region has the DNA TGTGCCAGCAGTTCCGGGGACAGGGTAGGCGGCTACACCTTC. This sequence encodes CASSSGDRVGGYTF.

The chain joins TRBV2 to TRBJ2-7, with 10 bases fitting TRBD2. The V segment lost 6 bases and the J segment 3 bases; nucleotides outside the gene matches: 5. The CDR3 extends over 14 amino acids. Looked up from germline, CDR1 is SNHLY and CDR2 is FYNNEI. DNA of the CDR3: TGTGCCAGCAGCGTTAGCGGGGGGATCTACGAGCAGTACTTC. The encoded protein is CASSVSGGIYEQYF.

The rearrangement joins TRBV9 to TRBJ1-1; weak D call: TRBD1 (5 bases). V was trimmed by 0 bases and J by 1 base, leaving 10 bases between them. Germline CDR1 reads SGDLS; CDR2 reads YYNGEE. CDR3 size: 15 residues. Here the CDR3 reads CASSVEGRGNTEAFF. In DNA, the CDR3 is TGTGCCAGCAGCGTAGAAGGGAGGGGGAACACTGAAGCTTTCTTT.

The J gene is TRBJ2-7, the V gene TRBV6-5, with TRBD1 matching 9 bases. The CDR3 sequence is 16 residues long. CDR1 and CDR2 (germline): MNHEY, SVGAGI. Germline trimming cut 0 bases from V and 6 bases from J; bases unmatched to any gene: 9. The CDR3 sequence: CASSYSPGTGRREQYF. Written as DNA, the CDR3 is TGTGCCAGCAGTTACTCCCCCGGGACAGGGAGACGCGAGCAGTACTTC.

This clone appeared once. The rearrangement joins TRBV5-4 to TRBJ2-5; D gene ambiguous. The CDR3 is made up of 15 amino acids. The germline V gene encodes CDR1 SGHNT and CDR2 YYREEE (reference sequence). V lost 4 bases, J lost 1 base, and 14 bases lay in between. DNA for the CDR3: TGTGCCAGCAGCATCCGTACTACCTCCCAAGAGACCCAGTACTTC. Translating it yields CASSIRTTSQETQYF.

The chain employs TRBV5-1 and TRBJ2-6, with 8 bases matching TRBD1. V shed 0 bases, J shed 0 bases, and the junction held 23 bases outside the gene matches. Germline CDR1 is SGHRS and CDR2 is YFSETQ. There are 24 residues in the CDR3. The DNA of the CDR3 is TGCGCCAGCAGCTTGGCAGGGGGCAACACTGGAGGTCCACAACGAAACTCTGGGGCCAACGTCCTGACTTTC. Encoded protein: CASSLAGGNTGGPQRNSGANVLTF.

The DNA of the CDR3 is TGTGCCAGCAGCTTAGGGACTAGGTCCTACAATGAGCAGTTCTTC. Translation gives CASSLGTRSYNEQFF. The chain combines TRBV11-3 with TRBJ2-1; 7 bases are a match to TRBD2. Trimming took 1 base from V and 1 from J; bases not matched to a gene: 1. The CDR3 consists of 15 residues. Germline V CDR1 and CDR2: SGHNT, YENEEA.

This clone was recorded a few times. The chain couples TRBV19 to TRBJ2-7; D unclear. The CDR3 consists of 15 residues. From germline, CDR1 is LNHDA and CDR2 SQIVND (reference sequence). The V and J ends lost 4 bases and 2 bases respectively, with 15 bases between them. CDR3 residues: CASSTAEAYTYEQYF. CDR3 in DNA: TGTGCCAGTAGTACGGCCGAGGCTTATACCTACGAGCAGTACTTC.

V and J are TRBV11-2 and TRBJ2-1; 9 nucleotides match TRBD2. Germline values: CDR1 SGHAT, CDR2 FQNNGV. Trimming took 1 base from V and 2 from J; bases not matched to a gene: 0. CDR3 size: 15 residues. CDR3 sequence reads: CASSLGTSAYNEQFF. The CDR3 nucleotides read TGTGCCAGCAGCTTAGGGACTAGCGCCTACAATGAGCAGTTCTTC.

CDR3 sequence: CASSEAGRYTDTQYF. CDR3 DNA sequence: TGTGCCAGCAGTGAAGCGGGGCGATACACAGATACGCAGTATTTT. The genes are TRBV2 and TRBJ2-3; D is possibly TRBD1 (5 bases). The CDR3 extends over 15 amino acids. The V end lost 0 bases, the J end lost 2 bases, and 9 bases lay between the germline ends. Germline CDR1 is SNHLY and CDR2 is FYNNEI.

This clone was observed a few times. Other DNA sequences in this sample translate to the same CDR3. The chain employs TRBV11-2 and TRBJ1-1; D unclear. V lost 3 bases and J 1 base, leaving 6 bases between the germline ends. Per germline, CDR1 SGHAT and CDR2 FQNNGV. The CDR3 sequence is 13 residues long. The CDR3 DNA follows: TGTGCCAGCAGCTTGCAGGAGAACACTGAAGCTTTCTTT. Amino acids: CASSLQENTEAFF.

The V call is TRBV11-2, the J call TRBJ2-2, with TRBD2 identical over 8 bases. V was clipped by 4 bases and J by 5 bases; unmatched bases: 9. The V gene's germline CDR1 is SGHAT and CDR2 FQNNGV. The CDR3 runs 16 residues. The DNA of the CDR3 is TGTGCCAGCAGCTCAATTAAGCGGGGGCCAACCGGGGAGCTGTTTTTT. This translates into CASSSIKRGPTGELFF.

V gene TRBV7-9 combines with J gene TRBJ1-4, with 7 bases that match TRBD1. The germline V gene encodes CDR1 SEHNR and CDR2 FQNEAQ (reference sequence). The CDR3 is 14 residues long. V trimming: 5 bases; J trimming: 2 bases; junction bases outside the gene matches: 2. CDR3: CASSNRGTNEKLFF. The CDR3 nucleotides are TGTGCCAGCAGCAACAGGGGCACTAATGAAAAACTGTTTTTT.

The chain links TRBV5-6 to TRBJ2-7; 10 nucleotides align to TRBD1. Losses at the gene ends were 2 bases for V and 5 bases for J; bases not matched to a gene: 7. The CDR3 length is 15 residues. In germline, CDR1 is SGHDT, CDR2 YYEEEE. The CDR3 bases are TGTGCCAGCAGCTTCAGGGGACAGGGGTCACACGAGCAGTACTTC. Amino acids: CASSFRGQGSHEQYF.

The chain's CDR3 is CATSREQRADQPQHF. For the CDR3, the DNA is TGTGCCACCAGCAGAGAACAGAGGGCGGATCAGCCCCAGCATTTT. The rearrangement links TRBV15 to TRBJ1-5; D uncertain. Trimming took off 0 bases at V and 5 bases at J, with 11 bases between the two ends. Germline CDR1 LNHNV, CDR2 YYDKDF (reference sequence). There are 15 residues in the CDR3.

V and J are TRBV15 and TRBJ2-3, with D possibly being TRBD2 (5 bases). Germline V gives CDR1 LNHNV, CDR2 YYDKDF (reference sequence). Trimming took 0 bases from V and 8 from J, leaving 12 bases between them. The CDR3 length is 14 residues. CDR3 sequence: CATSREDSRGTQYF. The CDR3 DNA follows: TGTGCCACCAGCAGAGAGGACTCCCGGGGTACGCAGTATTTT. The variable domain in full, completed from reference TRBV15 and TRBJ2-3, reads DAMVIQNPRYQVTQFGKPVTLSCSQTLNHNVMYWYQQKSSQAPKLLFHYYDKDFNNEADTPDNFQSRRPNTSFCFLDIRSPGLGDTAMYLCATSREDSRGTQYFGPGTRLTVL.